This T cell receptor (beta chain) was profiled in a study of shared clonotypes between healthy human individuals. Notes on the study in general: Richness estimates generally favored naive over memory subsets. Depth of sequencing was expected to influence donor clonotype sharing.

Template for every sorted-subset replicate PCR totaled about 0.2 ug DNA, roughly 30,000 T cell genomes. The protocol was immunoSEQ multiplex PCR, while the TCRdb copy is restricted to in-frame clones and leaves out a portion. The sample lists about 2 million clones; 85% to 95% were seen once. The CDR3 covers 19 residues. Trimming left V 0 bases short and J 5 bases short, with 23 bases between. Germline-derived CDR1 and CDR2 are SGDLS and YYNGEE. Concerning this clone: Its antigen remains unidentified.

CD8 cells regarded as naive lacked CD45RO, were positively chosen for CCR7, and omitted terminally differentiated effector memory CD45RA+ cells. The clonotype originates from a man younger than 30 in good health. Sequencing was carried out using naive CD8+ T cells sorted from blood. The chain joins TRBV9 to TRBJ2-2, with D perhaps TRBD2 (6 bases). CDR3 coding DNA: TGTGCCAGCAGCGTAGCCCGGTTAGGAGTCGGGAGCGCTACCGGGGAGCTGTTTTTT. Residues: CASSVARLGVGSATGELFF.